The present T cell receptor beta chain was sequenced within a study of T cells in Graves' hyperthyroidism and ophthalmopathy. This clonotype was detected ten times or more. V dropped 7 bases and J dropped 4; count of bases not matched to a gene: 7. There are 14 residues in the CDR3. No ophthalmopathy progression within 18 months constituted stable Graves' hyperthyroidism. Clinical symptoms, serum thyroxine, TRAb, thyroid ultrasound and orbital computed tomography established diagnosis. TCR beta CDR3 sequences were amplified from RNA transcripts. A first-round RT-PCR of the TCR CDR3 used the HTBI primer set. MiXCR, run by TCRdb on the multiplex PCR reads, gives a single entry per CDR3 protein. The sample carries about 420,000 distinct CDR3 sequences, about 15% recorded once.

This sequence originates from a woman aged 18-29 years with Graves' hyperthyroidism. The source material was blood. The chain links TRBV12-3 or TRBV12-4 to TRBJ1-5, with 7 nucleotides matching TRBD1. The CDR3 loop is CASTSGQKNQPQHF. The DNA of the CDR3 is TGTGCCAGCACCTCGGGACAGAAGAATCAGCCCCAGCATTTT.